The 9 T cell receptor beta chains presented below share a single source sample, sequenced in a study of T-cell reconstitution after alpha-beta-depleted transplantation in children. As it was prepared, the TCRbeta library received unique molecular identifiers. TCRdb passed the PCR reads through MiXCR, listing each CDR3 protein once. The sample records 200,000 to 250,000 distinct CDR3 sequences, about 7% being singletons. The sample here was PBMCs, taken before TCRalphabeta/CD19-depleted stem cell transplant. Receptors originate from a boy aged 2-15 years with acute lymphoblastic leukemia, due to receive a stem cell transplant.

The rearrangement joins TRBV28 to TRBJ2-7, with unresolved D. The germline V gene has CDR1 MDHEN and CDR2 SYDVKM. This CDR3 has 15 residues. Trimming pared 5 bases from V and 2 bases from J, leaving 16 bases between. CDR3 in DNA: TGTGCCAGCAGTCCCGCGAACCAGAGGCCCTACGAGCAGTACTTC. Amino acids: CASSPANQRPYEQYF.

In its sample, this clonotype was seen many times. The rearrangement uses TRBV12-3 or TRBV12-4 and TRBJ1-2; 8 bases are shared with TRBD1. The CDR3 runs 13 residues. V shed 4 bases, J shed 8 bases, and the junction held 6 bases outside the gene matches. CDR3 sequence (DNA): TGTGCCAGCAGTTCATTTGACAGGGGCGGCTACACCTTC. As protein: CASSSFDRGGYTF.

This clonotype was picked up many times. This chain uses TRBV6-4 with TRBJ2-5, with 13 bases matching TRBD2. Germline V lookup: CDR1 MRHNA, CDR2 SNTAGT. There are 15 residues in the CDR3. V gave up 7 bases and J gave up 5 bases; unmatched junction bases: 7. CDR3 in amino acids: CASIVLAGGPETQYF. In nucleotides, the CDR3 is TGTGCCAGCATTGTACTAGCGGGGGGGCCGGAGACCCAGTACTTC.

This clonotype came up a few times. The chain couples TRBV29-1 to TRBJ2-6; D is unclear. Trimming pared 0 bases from V and 4 bases from J, leaving 10 bases between. In germline, CDR1 is SQVTM, CDR2 ANQGSEA. There are 15 residues in the CDR3. This CDR3 reads CSVEEIVEGANVLTF. CDR3 nucleotides: TGCAGCGTTGAAGAGATAGTTGAGGGGGCCAACGTCCTGACTTTC.

In this sample, this clonotype turned up a few times. The chain uses TRBV30 and TRBJ1-2; D not resolved. The germline gives CDR1 GTSNPN, CDR2 SVGIG (reference sequence). This CDR3 is built from 10 residues. Trimming shortened V by 5 bases and J by 5 bases, and 6 bases separated the two germline ends. The CDR3 sequence is CAWASYGYTF. The DNA of the CDR3 is TGTGCCTGGGCCTCTTATGGCTACACCTTC.

This clonotype has ten or more counts. The chain combines TRBV7-3 with TRBJ1-1; D call uncertain. This CDR3 comprises 18 residues. Germline V gene sequence: CDR1 SGHTA, CDR2 FQGTGA. V lost 0 bases to trimming and J lost 3 bases, with 20 bases between them. The CDR3 reads CASSLTGLGRQRYTEAFF. DNA for the CDR3: TGTGCCAGCAGCTTAACGGGCTTAGGCAGACAAAGGTACACTGAAGCTTTCTTT.

This clonotype was observed at least ten times. The chain employs TRBV7-2 and TRBJ1-4; 8 bases match TRBD1. Germline V gives CDR1 SGHTA, CDR2 FQGNSA. V was pared by 2 bases and J by 3 bases, with 5 bases of the junction left unmatched. CDR3 length: 16 residues. DNA of the CDR3: TGTGCCAGCAGCTTACGCCCAGGGGGCTCTAATGAAAAACTGTTTTTT. This codes for CASSLRPGGSNEKLFF.

This clonotype was observed a handful of times. The chain recombines TRBV30 with TRBJ2-1; 8 nucleotides agree with TRBD1. This CDR3 is 11 amino acids long. The germline V gene encodes CDR1 GTSNPN and CDR2 SVGIG (reference sequence). The V gene end was trimmed by 5 bases and the J gene end by 10 bases; junction bases not matched to a gene: 4. The CDR3: CAWAGGGEQFF. The CDR3 DNA sequence: TGTGCCTGGGCAGGGGGCGGAGAGCAGTTCTTC.

This clonotype was found many times. The rearrangement uses TRBV7-3 and TRBJ2-1; 8 bases fit TRBD2. Germline CDR1 reads SGHTA; CDR2 reads FQGTGA. There are 21 residues in the CDR3. Trimming cost V 5 bases and J 0 bases; bases outside gene matches: 21. The CDR3 coding sequence is TGTGCCAGCAGCCCTCTCCGCGGGGTCCTAGCGGGCACTAGCTCCTACAATGAGCAGTTCTTC. Translated, it gives CASSPLRGVLAGTSSYNEQFF.